A selection of T cell receptor beta chains follows, all from one sample in a study of T cell responses to AZD1222 COVID-19 vaccine. Assay: immunoSEQ multiplex PCR; the TCRdb copy retains only in-frame clones and omits some. The table shows tens of thousands of clones, with roughly 80% occurring only once. Sequenced here: peripheral blood, sampled 28 days after the second AZD1222 dose. All receptors derive from an adult who received the AZD1222 COVID-19 vaccine. Both conserved end residues are part of each CDR3. A D gene is named only where the DNA matches it firmly. Expanded clones get a size class; other rows say once, few or many, or leave the size out.

TRBV3-1/TRBV3-2,TRBJ2-7,.,TRBD2,TGTGCCAGCAGCCCCACTAGCGGGAGGGGCCACGAGCAGTACTTC,CASSPTSGRGHEQYF
TRBV5-8,TRBJ1-5,few,.,TGTGCCAGCAGCCCCAACAGGGAAGGGGTGGATCAGCCCCAGCATTTT,CASSPNREGVDQPQHF
TRBV10-2,TRBJ2-7,.,TRBD2,TGCGCCAGCAGTGCCGCTTCGGGACTAGTGTTGTACGAGCAGTACTTC,CASSAASGLVLYEQYF
TRBV6-5,TRBJ2-2,.,.,TGTGCCAGCAGTTACGAGGGGGGGAACACCGGGGAGCTGTTTTTT,CASSYEGGNTGELFF
TRBV2,TRBJ2-7,.,TRBD2,TGTGCCAGCAGTGATAGTCTAGCGGGAGGGCAATCGAGCTCCTACGAGCAGTACTTC,CASSDSLAGGQSSSYEQYF
TRBV19,TRBJ1-1,once,TRBD1,TGTGCCAGTACCCGCGGACAGGGGAACACTGAAGCTTTCTTT,CASTRGQGNTEAFF
TRBV7-2,TRBJ1-5,.,TRBD1,TGTGCCAGCAGCCCGGGGACAGGGCGCCAGCCCCAGCATTTT,CASSPGTGRQPQHF
TRBV2,TRBJ2-2,.,.,TGTGCCAGCAGGCCAGGGGGAGGCACCGGGGAGCTGTTTTTT,CASRPGGGTGELFF
TRBV27,TRBJ2-4,.,TRBD2,TGTGCCAGCAGTACTATAGCGGGAATGAGGAACATTCAGTACTTC,CASSTIAGMRNIQYF
TRBV28,TRBJ2-5,.,.,TGTGCCAGCACTTTTAGCGAGACCCAGTACTTC,CASTFSETQYF
TRBV7-9,TRBJ2-6,.,.,TGTGCCAGCAGACTCTCTGGGGCCAACGTCCTGACTTTC,CASRLSGANVLTF
TRBV7-3,TRBJ2-2,.,.,TGTGCCAGCAGCTTTCCAGGGTCCGGGGAGCTGTTTTTT,CASSFPGSGELFF
TRBV3-1/TRBV3-2,TRBJ1-3,.,.,TGTGCCAGCAGCCTCCGGGGCTCCGGAAACACCATATATTTT,CASSLRGSGNTIYF
TRBV7-9,TRBJ1-2,.,.,TGTGCCAGCAGCTTAGCGACCAGTACTAACTATGGCTACACCTTC,CASSLATSTNYGYTF
TRBV18,TRBJ2-1,.,.,TGTGCCAGCTCACCCGGACAGAACAATGAGCAGTTCTTC,CASSPGQNNEQFF
TRBV5-1,TRBJ2-7,.,.,TGCGCCAGCAGCTTGGGATCAGGGTCGGAATACGAGCAGTACTTC,CASSLGSGSEYEQYF
TRBV9,TRBJ2-2,few,.,TGTGCCAGCAGCGTAGTCGGCCACACCGGGGAGCTGTTTTTT,CASSVVGHTGELFF
TRBV5-1,TRBJ2-1,.,.,TGCGCCAGCAGCTTGGGGCCCGGGAAGGGGGATGAGCAGTTCTTC,CASSLGPGKGDEQFF
TRBV2,TRBJ2-7,.,.,TGTGCCAGCAGGACAGCCGGCTCCTACGAGCAGTACTTC,CASRTAGSYEQYF
TRBV27,TRBJ2-4,.,.,TGTGCCAGCAGTCCTGGGACTTGGAACATTCAGTACTTC,CASSPGTWNIQYF
TRBV7-2,TRBJ2-5,many,TRBD2,TGTGCCAGCAGCCCTCTGGGACTAGCGGGGGGTGAGACCCAGTACTTC,CASSPLGLAGGETQYF
TRBV6-6,TRBJ1-1,once,.,TGTGCCAGCCTTCCTGCCTTCATTAACACTGAAGCTTTCTTT,CASLPAFINTEAFF
TRBV4-3,TRBJ2-5,.,TRBD1,TGCGCCAGCAGCAATCGACAGGGCGAGGAGACCCAGTACTTC,CASSNRQGEETQYF
TRBV6-2/TRBV6-3,TRBJ2-1,few,.,TGTGCCAGCAGTTACTCCGTAGGGATAAACGATGAGCAGTTCTTC,CASSYSVGINDEQFF
TRBV18,TRBJ2-3,.,.,TGTGCCAGCTCTTCAGAGACAGATACGCAGTATTTT,CASSSETDTQYF
TRBV7-6,TRBJ1-2,once,.,TGTGCCAGCAGCTTAGGATCCGGTGATGGCTACACCTTC,CASSLGSGDGYTF
TRBV2,TRBJ2-3,.,TRBD2,TGTGCCAGCAGTGTTGGGCTAGCGGGCACAGATACGCAGTATTTT,CASSVGLAGTDTQYF
TRBV28,TRBJ2-7,.,.,TGTGCCAGCAGGTACCGGGCGAGGAGCTCCTACGAGCAGTACTTC,CASRYRARSSYEQYF
TRBV3-1/TRBV3-2,TRBJ2-2,.,.,TGTGCCAGCAGCCAAGCGGCAGGGGCCTACACCGGGGAGCTGTTTTTT,CASSQAAGAYTGELFF
TRBV28,TRBJ2-7,.,.,TGTGCCAGCAGTCCTTCCCACAGCTTACAAGTGTACGAGCAGTACTTC,CASSPSHSLQVYEQYF
TRBV5-4,TRBJ2-2,.,.,TGTGCCAGCAGCCGAACAGGCCTCGGGGACACCGGGGAGCTGTTTTTT,CASSRTGLGDTGELFF
TRBV6-2/TRBV6-3,TRBJ2-3,.,.,TGTGCCAGCAGTTTAAGGAGGGGCGCAGATACGCAGTATTTT,CASSLRRGADTQYF
TRBV7-6,TRBJ2-7,.,TRBD2,TGTGCCAGCAGCTTAGCGGGAGGGAGCGAGCAGTACTTC,CASSLAGGSEQYF
TRBV11-1,TRBJ2-5,.,TRBD1,TGTGCCAGCAGCTTAGCGGACAGGGGAACGGCCCAGTACTTC,CASSLADRGTAQYF
TRBV27,TRBJ1-1,.,.,TGTGCCAGCTTCACCGGGACACTGACTGAAGCTTTCTTT,CASFTGTLTEAFF
TRBV15,TRBJ2-7,.,.,TGTGCCACCAGCAGAGAGGCGGTGTCCTACGAGCAGTACTTC,CATSREAVSYEQYF
TRBV12-3/TRBV12-4,TRBJ1-1,.,.,TGTGCCAGCAACCAACAGGGCACTGAAGCTTTCTTT,CASNQQGTEAFF
TRBV27,TRBJ1-1,.,.,TGTGCCAGCAGCGCCTGGGGGCCGAACACTGAAGCTTTCTTT,CASSAWGPNTEAFF
TRBV27,TRBJ1-2,.,TRBD1,TGTGCCAGCAGTGTCGCCGGGACAGGGAATGGCTACACCTTC,CASSVAGTGNGYTF
TRBV2,TRBJ1-1,.,TRBD1,TGTGCCAGCAGCGGAGAGACAGGGGCGAACACTGAAGCTTTCTTT,CASSGETGANTEAFF
TRBV3-1/TRBV3-2,TRBJ2-7,.,TRBD2,TGTGCCAGCAGTCAGACTGGCGGGGGGCTGTACGAGCAGTACTTC,CASSQTGGGLYEQYF
TRBV5-6,TRBJ2-7,.,.,TGTGCCAGCAGCTGGATGGGAGTTTCCTACGAGCAGTACTTC,CASSWMGVSYEQYF